A selection of T cell receptor beta chains follows, all from one sample in a study of cytomegalovirus exposure and HLA in healthy donors. Sequenced by immunoSEQ multiplex PCR; TCRdb stores in-frame clones only, minus some. The listing records about 200,000 clones. Sequencing was done on a sample of PBMCs. The receptor source for this set is a girl under 10 years old in good health and CMV-seropositive. The CDR3 runs from the conserved cysteine through the conserved F or W. The D gene is left open where the match is weak.

j_call v_call d_call cdr3_nt cdr3_aa
TRBJ2-7 TRBV10-3 NA TGTGCCATCAGTGAGACTAGCTACGAGCAGTACTTC CAISETSYEQYF
TRBJ2-2 TRBV27 TRBD2 TGTGCCAGCAGGGGACTAGCGGGAGCCGTCGGGGAGCTGTTTTTT CASRGLAGAVGELFF
TRBJ1-2 TRBV28 NA TGTGCCAGCAGCCTAACAGGGAAGGGGGATGGCTACACCTTC CASSLTGKGDGYTF
TRBJ2-7 TRBV5-1 TRBD1 TGCGCCAGCAGCCCGACAGGGGGAGACTCCTACGAGCAGTACTTC CASSPTGGDSYEQYF
TRBJ2-6 TRBV5-8 NA TGTGCCAGCAGCTTGGATAGAACGGGGAGTGGGGCCAACGTCCTGACTTTC CASSLDRTGSGANVLTF
TRBJ2-1 TRBV27 TRBD2 TGTGCCAGCAGTCCACCAGCGGGAGGGAATAACAATGAGCAGTTCTTC CASSPPAGGNNNEQFF
TRBJ1-5 TRBV6-1 NA TGTGCCAGCAGTGAAGTGGGCGGGCCAAAAGGGCCCCAGCATTTT CASSEVGGPKGPQHF
TRBJ2-1 TRBV6-5 NA TGTGCCAGCAGTCCTTCCTACAATGAGCAGTTCTTC CASSPSYNEQFF
TRBJ1-5 TRBV19 NA TGTGCCAGTAGCAAAAACATACAGGGAGTGTTAGGTCGGGCCCAGCATTTT CASSKNIQGVLGRAQHF
TRBJ2-7 TRBV28 NA TGTGCCAGCAGTTTGTCGCAGGGATTCTACGAGCAGTACTTC CASSLSQGFYEQYF
TRBJ2-7 TRBV28 TRBD1 TGTGCCAGCAGTTTGAGGGACAGGGTTTTATACGAGCAGTACTTC CASSLRDRVLYEQYF
TRBJ2-7 TRBV28 TRBD2 TGTGCCAGCAGTTTGGGCGGGAGTTTCGAGCAGTACTTC CASSLGGSFEQYF
TRBJ2-7 TRBV15 TRBD1 TGTGCCACCAGCAGGGGGGACAGCACCTACGAGCAGTACTTC CATSRGDSTYEQYF
TRBJ2-3 TRBV27 TRBD2 TGTGCCAGTCTCGGACTAGCGGGAGGTAAAGGGGATACGCAGTATTTT CASLGLAGGKGDTQYF